One T cell receptor (beta chain) is described in this entry. Its specificity is unknown. Germline CDR1 is SGHRS and CDR2 is YFSETQ. V trimming: 0 bases; J trimming: 6 bases; junction bases outside the gene matches: 5. The CDR3 has 15 amino acids. These data originate in a study of shared clonotypes between healthy human individuals. The authors ran the assay at deep level. The assay was immunoSEQ multiplex PCR, and TCRdb's table has in-frame clones only and misses some. The sample carries roughly 1.4 million clones, approximately 98.5% recorded once. Overall study findings and caveats: Despite large depth, sorted-subset datasets appeared incompletely sequenced. The study found approximately 5% of naive CD4 clonotypes shared across a handful of donors.

The TCR sequence derives from a man in his thirties or forties in good health. This chain links TRBV5-1 with TRBJ1-5; 8 nucleotides line up with TRBD1. The sequencing input was naive CD4+ T cells sorted from blood. This sample's subset: CD45RA+ positively selected. CDR3 protein: CASSLGQGSGQPQHF. The CDR3 DNA reads TGCGCCAGCAGCTTGGGACAGGGGTCGGGTCAGCCCCAGCATTTT.